This TCR beta chain derives from a study of T-cell reconstitution after alpha-beta-depleted transplantation in children. This CDR3 has 17 amino acids. Trimming cost V 5 bases and J 0 bases; bases outside gene matches: 10. Germline assignment: CDR1 SGHTA and CDR2 FQGNSA. Unique molecular identifiers were incorporated into the prepared TCRbeta library. TCRdb passed the PCR reads through MiXCR, listing each CDR3 protein once. The table includes roughly 500,000 distinct CDR3 sequences, about 31% detected once. This chain joins TRBV7-2 and TRBJ2-1; 7 nucleotides match TRBD2. The starting material was PBMCs from the stem cell graft donor, obtained from the stem cell graft. The clonotype originates from a human donor who donated a stem cell graft to a child with aplastic anemia. Here the CDR3 reads CASSPTGGRSSYNEQFF. The DNA for the CDR3 is TGTGCCAGCAGCCCTACGGGGGGTCGGAGCTCCTACAATGAGCAGTTCTTC.